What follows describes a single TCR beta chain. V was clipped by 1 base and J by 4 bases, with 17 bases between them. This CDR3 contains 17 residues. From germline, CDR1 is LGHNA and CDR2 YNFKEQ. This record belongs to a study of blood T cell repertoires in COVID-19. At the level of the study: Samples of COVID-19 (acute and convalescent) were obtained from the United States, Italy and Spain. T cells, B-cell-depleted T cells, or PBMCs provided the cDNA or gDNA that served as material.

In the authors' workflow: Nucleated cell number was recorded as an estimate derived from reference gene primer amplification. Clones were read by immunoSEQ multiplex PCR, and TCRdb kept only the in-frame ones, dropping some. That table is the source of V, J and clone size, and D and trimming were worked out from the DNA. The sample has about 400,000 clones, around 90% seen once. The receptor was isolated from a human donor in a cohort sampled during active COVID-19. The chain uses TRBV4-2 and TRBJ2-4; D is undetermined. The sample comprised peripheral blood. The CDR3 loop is CASSQGLTGPGKNIQYF. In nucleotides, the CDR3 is TGTGCCAGCAGCCAAGGATTGACCGGCCCAGGAAAAAACATTCAGTACTTC.